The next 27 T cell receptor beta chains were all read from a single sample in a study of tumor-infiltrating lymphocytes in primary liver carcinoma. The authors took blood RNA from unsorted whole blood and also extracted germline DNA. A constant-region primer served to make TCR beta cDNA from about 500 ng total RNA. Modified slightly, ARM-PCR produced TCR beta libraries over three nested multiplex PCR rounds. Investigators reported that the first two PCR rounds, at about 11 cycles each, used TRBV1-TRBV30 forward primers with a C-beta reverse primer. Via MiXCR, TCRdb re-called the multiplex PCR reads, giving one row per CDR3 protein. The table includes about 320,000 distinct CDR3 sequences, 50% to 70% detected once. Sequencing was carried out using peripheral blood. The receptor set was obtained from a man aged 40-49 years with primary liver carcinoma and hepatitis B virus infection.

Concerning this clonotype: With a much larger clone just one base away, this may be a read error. In DNA form, the CDR3 reads TGTGCCAGCAGTGGACGGGCCCAGTCAGAGACCCAGTGCTTC. Residues: CASSGRAQSETQCF. J is TRBJ2-5 and V is TRBV6-1; no firm D call. From germline, CDR1 is MNHNS and CDR2 SASEGT. This CDR3 has 14 residues.

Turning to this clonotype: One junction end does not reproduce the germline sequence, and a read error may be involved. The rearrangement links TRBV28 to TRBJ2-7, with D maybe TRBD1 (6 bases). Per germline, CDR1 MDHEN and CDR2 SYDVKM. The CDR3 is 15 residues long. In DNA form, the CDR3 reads TGTGCCAGCAGTCCCCGGACAGCTTACTCCCACGAGCAGTACTTC. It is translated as CASSPRTAYSHEQYF.

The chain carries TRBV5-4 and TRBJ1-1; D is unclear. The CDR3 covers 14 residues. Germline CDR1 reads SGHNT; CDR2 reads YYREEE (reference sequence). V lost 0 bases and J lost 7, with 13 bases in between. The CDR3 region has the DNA TGTGCCAGCAGCTTGGTTGGCATGTACATTGAAGCTTTCTTT. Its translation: CASSLVGMYIEAFF.

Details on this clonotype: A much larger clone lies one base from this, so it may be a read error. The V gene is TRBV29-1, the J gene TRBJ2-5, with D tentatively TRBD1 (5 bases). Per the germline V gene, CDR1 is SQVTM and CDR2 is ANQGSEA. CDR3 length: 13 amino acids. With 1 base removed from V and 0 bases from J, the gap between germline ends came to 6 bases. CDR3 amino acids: CSVEGQYQETQYF. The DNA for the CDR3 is TGCAGCGTTGAAGGACAGTACCAAGAGACCCAGTACTTC.

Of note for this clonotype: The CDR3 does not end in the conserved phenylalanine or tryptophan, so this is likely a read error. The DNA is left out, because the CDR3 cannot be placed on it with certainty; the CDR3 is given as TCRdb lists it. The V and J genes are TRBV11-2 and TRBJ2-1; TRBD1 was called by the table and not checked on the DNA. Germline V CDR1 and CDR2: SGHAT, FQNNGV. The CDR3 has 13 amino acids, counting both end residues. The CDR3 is CVSSFLTGGEQIS.

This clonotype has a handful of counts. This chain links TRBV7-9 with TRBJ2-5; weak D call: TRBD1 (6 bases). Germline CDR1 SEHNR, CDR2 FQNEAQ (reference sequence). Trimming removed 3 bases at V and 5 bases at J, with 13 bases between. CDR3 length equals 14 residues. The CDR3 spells CASSFDRTRETQYF. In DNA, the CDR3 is TGTGCCAGCAGCTTCGACAGGACCAGGGAGACCCAGTACTTC.

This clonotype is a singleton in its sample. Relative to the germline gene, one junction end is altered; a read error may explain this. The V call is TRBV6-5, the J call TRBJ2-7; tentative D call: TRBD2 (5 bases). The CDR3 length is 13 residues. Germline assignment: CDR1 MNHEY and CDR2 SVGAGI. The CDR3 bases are TGTGACAGCAGTCGGGGTAACTCCTACGAGCAGTACTTC. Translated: CDSSRGNSYEQYF.

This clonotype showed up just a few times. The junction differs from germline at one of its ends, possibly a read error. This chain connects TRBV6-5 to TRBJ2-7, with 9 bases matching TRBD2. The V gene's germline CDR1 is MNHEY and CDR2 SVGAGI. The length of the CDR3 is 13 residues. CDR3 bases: TGTGCCAGCGGTTATCAGACTAGCGGACAGCAGTACTTC. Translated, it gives CASGYQTSGQQYF.

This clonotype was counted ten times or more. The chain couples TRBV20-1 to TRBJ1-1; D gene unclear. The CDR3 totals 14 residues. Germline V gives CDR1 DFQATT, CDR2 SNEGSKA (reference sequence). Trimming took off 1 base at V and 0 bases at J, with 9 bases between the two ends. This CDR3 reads CSARVGTLNTEAFF. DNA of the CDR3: TGCAGTGCTAGAGTCGGAACTCTGAACACTGAAGCTTTCTTT.

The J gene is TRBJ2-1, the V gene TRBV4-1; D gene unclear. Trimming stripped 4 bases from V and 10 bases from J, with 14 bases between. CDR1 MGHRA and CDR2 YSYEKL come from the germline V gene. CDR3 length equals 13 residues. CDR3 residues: CASSRPWRPEQFF. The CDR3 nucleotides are TGCGCCAGCAGCCGCCCATGGCGGCCCGAGCAGTTCTTC.

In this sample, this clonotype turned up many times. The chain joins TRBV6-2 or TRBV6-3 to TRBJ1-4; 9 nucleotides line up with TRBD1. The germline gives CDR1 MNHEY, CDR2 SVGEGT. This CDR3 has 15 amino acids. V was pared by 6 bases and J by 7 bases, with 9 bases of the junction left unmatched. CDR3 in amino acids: CASRRRTGDGEKLFF. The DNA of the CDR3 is TGTGCCAGCAGACGCCGGACAGGGGATGGTGAAAAACTGTTTTTT.

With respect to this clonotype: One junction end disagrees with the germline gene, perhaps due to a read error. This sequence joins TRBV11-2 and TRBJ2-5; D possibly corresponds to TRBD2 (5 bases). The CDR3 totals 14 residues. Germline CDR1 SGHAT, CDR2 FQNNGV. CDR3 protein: CVSSPTLSGETQYF. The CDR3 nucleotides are TGTGTCAGCAGCCCGACACTCAGCGGAGAGACCCAGTACTTC.

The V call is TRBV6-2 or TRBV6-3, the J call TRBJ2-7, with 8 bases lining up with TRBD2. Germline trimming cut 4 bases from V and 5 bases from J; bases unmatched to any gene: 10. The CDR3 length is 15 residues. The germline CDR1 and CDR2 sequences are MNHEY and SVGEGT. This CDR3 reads CASSFGVAGPHEQYF. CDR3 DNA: TGTGCCAGCAGTTTCGGGGTAGCGGGACCCCACGAGCAGTACTTC.

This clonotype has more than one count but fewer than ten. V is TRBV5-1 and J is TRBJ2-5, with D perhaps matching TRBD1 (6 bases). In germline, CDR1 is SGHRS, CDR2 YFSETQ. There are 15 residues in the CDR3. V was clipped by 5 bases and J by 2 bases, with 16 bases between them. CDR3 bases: TGCGCCAGCAGACGAGAGACAGGACCACAAGAGACCCAGTACTTC. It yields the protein CASRRETGPQETQYF.

CDR3 nucleotides: TGCGCCAGCAACACCCAGGGGTCCTCCTACAATGAGCAGTTCTTC. It is translated as CASNTQGSSYNEQFF. The rearrangement uses TRBV5-1 and TRBJ2-1; weak D call: TRBD1 (6 bases). The CDR3 sequence is 15 residues long. The V and J ends lost 6 bases and 0 bases respectively, with 13 bases between them. Germline loops: CDR1 SGHRS, CDR2 YFSETQ.

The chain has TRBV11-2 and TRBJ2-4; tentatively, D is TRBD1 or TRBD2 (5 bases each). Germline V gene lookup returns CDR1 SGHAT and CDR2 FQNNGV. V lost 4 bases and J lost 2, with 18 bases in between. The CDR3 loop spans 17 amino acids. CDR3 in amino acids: CASSSGTGILTKNIQYF. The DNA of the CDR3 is TGTGCCAGCAGCTCCGGGACGGGGATACTAACCAAAAACATTCAGTACTTC.

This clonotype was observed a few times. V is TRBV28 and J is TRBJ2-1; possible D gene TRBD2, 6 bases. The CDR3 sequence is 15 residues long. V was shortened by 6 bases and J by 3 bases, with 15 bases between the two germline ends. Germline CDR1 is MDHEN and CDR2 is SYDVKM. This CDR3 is CASSPGTLLYNEQFF. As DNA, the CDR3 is TGTGCCAGCAGCCCCGGGACTCTACTCTACAATGAGCAGTTCTTC.

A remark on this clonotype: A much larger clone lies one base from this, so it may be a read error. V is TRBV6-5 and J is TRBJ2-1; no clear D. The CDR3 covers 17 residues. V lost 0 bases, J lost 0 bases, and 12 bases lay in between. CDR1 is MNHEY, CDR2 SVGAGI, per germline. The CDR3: CASSYSVGRSSYNEQFF. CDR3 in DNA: TGTGCCAGCAGTTACTCAGTGGGTCGTAGCTCCTACAATGAGCAGTTCTTC.

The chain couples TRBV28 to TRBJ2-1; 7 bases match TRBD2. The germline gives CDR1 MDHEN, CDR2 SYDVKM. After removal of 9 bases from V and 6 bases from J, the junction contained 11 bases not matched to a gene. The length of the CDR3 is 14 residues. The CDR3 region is CASSLAGVFNEQFF. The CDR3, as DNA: TGTGCCAGTAGCCTCGCGGGGGTATTCAATGAGCAGTTCTTC.

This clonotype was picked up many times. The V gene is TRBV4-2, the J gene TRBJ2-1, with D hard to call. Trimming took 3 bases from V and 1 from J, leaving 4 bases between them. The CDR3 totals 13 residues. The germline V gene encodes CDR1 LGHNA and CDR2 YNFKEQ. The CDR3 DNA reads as TGTGCCAGCAGCCATCAGTCCTACAATGAGCAGTTCTTC. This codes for CASSHQSYNEQFF.

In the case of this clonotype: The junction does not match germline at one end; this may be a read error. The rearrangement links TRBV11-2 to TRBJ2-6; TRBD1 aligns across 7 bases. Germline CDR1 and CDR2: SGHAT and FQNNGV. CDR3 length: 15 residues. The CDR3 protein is CASSPQGHGAYVLTF. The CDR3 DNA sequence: TGTGCCAGCAGTCCACAGGGGCACGGGGCCTACGTCCTGACTTTC.

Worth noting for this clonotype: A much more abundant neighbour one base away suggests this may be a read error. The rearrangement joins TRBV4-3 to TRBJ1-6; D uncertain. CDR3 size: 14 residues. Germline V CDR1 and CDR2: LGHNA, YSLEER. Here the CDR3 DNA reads TGCGCCAGCAGCCCCCTCGCGGGGAATTCACCCTTCCACTTT. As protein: CASSPLAGNSPFHF.

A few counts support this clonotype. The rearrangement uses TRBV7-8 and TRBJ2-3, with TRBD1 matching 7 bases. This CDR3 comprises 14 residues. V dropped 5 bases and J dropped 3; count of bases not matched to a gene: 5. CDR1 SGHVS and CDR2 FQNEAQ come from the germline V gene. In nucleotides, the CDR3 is TGTGCCAGCAGCCCCGCGACAGGGACAGATACGCAGTATTTT. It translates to CASSPATGTDTQYF.

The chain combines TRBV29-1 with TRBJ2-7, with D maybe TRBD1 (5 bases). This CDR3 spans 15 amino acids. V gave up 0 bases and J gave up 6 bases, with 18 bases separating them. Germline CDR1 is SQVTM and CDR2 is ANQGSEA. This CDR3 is CSVEDHGAVYSEQYF. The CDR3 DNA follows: TGCAGCGTTGAAGATCATGGGGCGGTCTACAGCGAGCAGTACTTC.

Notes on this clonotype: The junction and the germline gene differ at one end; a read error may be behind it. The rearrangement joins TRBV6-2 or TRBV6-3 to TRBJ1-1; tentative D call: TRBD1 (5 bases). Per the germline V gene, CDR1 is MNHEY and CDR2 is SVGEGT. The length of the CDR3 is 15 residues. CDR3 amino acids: CASTDYRQWNTEALF. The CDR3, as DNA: TGTGCCAGCACCGACTATCGACAGTGGAACACTGAAGCTCTCTTT.

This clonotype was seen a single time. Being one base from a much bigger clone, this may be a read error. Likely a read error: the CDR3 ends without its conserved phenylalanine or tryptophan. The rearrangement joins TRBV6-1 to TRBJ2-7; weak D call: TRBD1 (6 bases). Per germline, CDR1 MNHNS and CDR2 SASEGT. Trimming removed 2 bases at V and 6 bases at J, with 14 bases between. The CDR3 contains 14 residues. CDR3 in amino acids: CASSEYRDYGEQYL. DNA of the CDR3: TGTGCCAGCAGTGAATACAGGGATTATGGCGAGCAGTACCTC.

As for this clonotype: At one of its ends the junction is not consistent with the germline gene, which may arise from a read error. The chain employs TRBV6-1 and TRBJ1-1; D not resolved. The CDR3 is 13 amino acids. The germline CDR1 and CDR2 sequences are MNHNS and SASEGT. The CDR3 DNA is TGTGCCAACAGTGGAGCATGGGGCACTGAAGCTTTCTTT. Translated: CANSGAWGTEAFF.